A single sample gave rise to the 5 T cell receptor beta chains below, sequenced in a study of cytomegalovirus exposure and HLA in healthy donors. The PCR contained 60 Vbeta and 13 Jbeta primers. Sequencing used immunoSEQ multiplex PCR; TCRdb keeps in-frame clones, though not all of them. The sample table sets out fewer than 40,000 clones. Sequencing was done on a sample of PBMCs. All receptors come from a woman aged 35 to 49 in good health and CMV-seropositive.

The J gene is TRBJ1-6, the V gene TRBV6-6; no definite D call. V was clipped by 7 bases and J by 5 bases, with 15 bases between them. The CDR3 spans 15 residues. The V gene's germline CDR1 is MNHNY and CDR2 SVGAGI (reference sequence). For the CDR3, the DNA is TGTGCCAGCACCCTCCTCGGGATAGATAATTCACCCCTCCACTTT. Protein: CASTLLGIDNSPLHF.

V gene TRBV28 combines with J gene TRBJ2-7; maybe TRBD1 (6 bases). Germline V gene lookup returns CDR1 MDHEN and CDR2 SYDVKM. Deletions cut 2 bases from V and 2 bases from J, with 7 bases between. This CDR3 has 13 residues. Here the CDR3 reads CASSLTGPYEQYF. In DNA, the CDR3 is TGTGCCAGCAGTTTAACAGGGCCCTACGAGCAGTACTTC.

CDR3 residues: CASSLGSSDSYEQYF. The CDR3, as DNA: TGTGCCAGCAGCTTAGGGAGTAGCGACTCCTACGAGCAGTACTTC. The rearrangement joins TRBV11-2 to TRBJ2-7, with D perhaps matching TRBD2 (5 bases). V lost 1 base and J 0 bases, leaving 10 bases between the germline ends. Per the germline V gene, CDR1 is SGHAT and CDR2 is FQNNGV. The CDR3 sequence is 15 residues long.

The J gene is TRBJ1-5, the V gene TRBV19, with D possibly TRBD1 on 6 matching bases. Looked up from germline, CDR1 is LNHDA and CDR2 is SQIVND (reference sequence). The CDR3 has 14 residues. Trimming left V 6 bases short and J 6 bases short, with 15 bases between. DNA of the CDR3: TGTGCCAGTAGCAATACAGGGTCGGGTCAGCCCCAGCATTTT. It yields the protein CASSNTGSGQPQHF.

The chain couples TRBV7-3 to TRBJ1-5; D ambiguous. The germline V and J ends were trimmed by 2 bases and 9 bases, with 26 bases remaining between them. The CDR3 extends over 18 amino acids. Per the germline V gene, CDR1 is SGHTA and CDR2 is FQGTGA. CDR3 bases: TGTGCCAGCAGCTTATGGCCAGGACCCGGGGTGATTGTCGTGCCCCAGCATTTT. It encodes CASSLWPGPGVIVVPQHF.